This T cell receptor (beta chain) was retrieved from a study of T cell repertoires in cytomegalovirus infection. For the study at large: Through public TCR beta signatures, both CMV infection and matching HLA type were indicated.

This clonotype was picked up a small number of times. The antigen is not known. Overall study findings and caveats: Accumulated public TCR beta family frequency recognized individuals carrying CMV together with the relevant HLA. CMV-specific TCR beta clonotypes restricted by HLA-C dominated the ex vivo response.

TCRdb re-analysed the reads in MiXCR, keeping a single row per CDR3 protein. The sample records about 60,000 distinct CDR3 sequences, 33% being singletons. The clonotype originates from a human donor in good health (CMV status not recorded). Some clones in this sample may be carry-over from other donors' samples. Sample: PBMCs, sequenced either directly or after in vitro stimulation (not recorded which).

This CDR3 reads CASSLLGRNYKPTNEKLFF. The CDR3 DNA reads as TGTGCCAGCAGCTTACTTGGCAGAAACTATAAACCAACTAATGAAAAACTGTTTTTT. J is TRBJ1-4 and V is TRBV7-9; D is unresolved. V was shortened by 2 bases and J by 0 bases, with 19 bases between the two germline ends. The CDR3 extends over 19 amino acids. Germline V gene lookup returns CDR1 SEHNR and CDR2 FQNEAQ (reference sequence).